The clone carrying this T cell receptor (beta chain) was seen many times. The CDR3 has 15 amino acids. Between the trimmed V and J ends, which lost 1 base and 0 bases, there was a span of 8 bases. From germline, CDR1 is SGHTA and CDR2 FQGTGA. This sample was included in a study of T-cell reconstitution after alpha-beta-depleted transplantation in children. Unique molecular identifiers were incorporated into the prepared TCRbeta library. TCRdb recomputed calls from the PCR reads with MiXCR, one row per CDR3 protein. The sample carries about half a million distinct CDR3 sequences, about 12% recorded once.

The sequence came from a human donor who donated a stem cell graft to a child with combined immunodeficiency. The chain combines TRBV7-3 with TRBJ2-3, with D perhaps matching TRBD1 (5 bases). Sequencing was performed on PBMCs from the stem cell graft donor, taken from the stem cell graft. CDR3 nucleotides: TGTGCCAGCAGCTTAATAGGGGCAAGCACAGATACGCAGTATTTT. Translation gives CASSLIGASTDTQYF.